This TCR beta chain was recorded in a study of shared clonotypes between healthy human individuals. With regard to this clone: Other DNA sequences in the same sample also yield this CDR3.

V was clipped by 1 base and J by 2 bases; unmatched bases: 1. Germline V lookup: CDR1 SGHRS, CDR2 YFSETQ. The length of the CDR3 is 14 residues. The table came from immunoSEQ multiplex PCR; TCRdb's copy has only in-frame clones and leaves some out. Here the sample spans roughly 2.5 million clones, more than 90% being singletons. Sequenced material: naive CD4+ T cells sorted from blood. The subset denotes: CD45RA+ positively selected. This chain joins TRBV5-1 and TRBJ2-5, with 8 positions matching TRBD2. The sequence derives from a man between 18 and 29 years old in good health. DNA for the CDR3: TGCGCCAGCAGCTTGACGGGAGGGCAAGAGACCCAGTACTTC. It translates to CASSLTGGQETQYF.